Listed here are 32 T cell receptor beta chains from one sample, sequenced in a study of shared clonotypes between healthy human individuals. The naive CD8 population came from CD45RO-negative cells selected for CCR7, without terminally differentiated effector memory CD45RA+ cells. Repertoires were generated with immunoSEQ multiplex PCR, while TCRdb's copy carries only in-frame clones and drops some. Of millions of clones listed, approximately 95% are singletons. What was sequenced was naive CD8+ T cells sorted from blood. Receptors were obtained from a man between 18 and 35 years old in good health.

The chain has TRBV9 and TRBJ1-2; TRBD1 aligns across 9 bases. In germline, CDR1 is SGDLS, CDR2 YYNGEE. CDR3 length equals 16 residues. After removal of 4 bases from V and 3 bases from J, the junction contained 10 bases not matched to a gene. The CDR3 coding sequence is TGTGCCAGCAGCAACCCCCGGGACAGGGAGGACTATGGCTACACCTTC. It translates to CASSNPRDREDYGYTF.

This sequence joins TRBV5-6 and TRBJ1-5; 7 bases align to TRBD1. Germline lookup yields CDR1 SGHDT and CDR2 YYEEEE. This CDR3 has 14 residues. V gave up 4 bases and J gave up 0 bases; unmatched junction bases: 1. Here the CDR3 reads CASSGQDSNQPQHF. The CDR3 DNA is TGTGCCAGCAGCGGACAGGATAGCAATCAGCCCCAGCATTTT.

J is TRBJ2-7 and V is TRBV11-2; D ambiguous. Deletions cut 0 bases from V and 7 bases from J, with 4 bases between. Germline V gives CDR1 SGHAT, CDR2 FQNNGV. The CDR3 is made up of 11 amino acids. CDR3 residues: CASSLDAEQYF. DNA for the CDR3: TGTGCCAGCAGCTTAGATGCGGAGCAGTACTTC.

This clone was recorded only once. The chain couples TRBV9 to TRBJ1-1; D remains unclear. V lost 3 bases and J lost 5, with 20 bases in between. The CDR3 extends over 16 amino acids. Germline V CDR1 and CDR2: SGDLS, YYNGEE. Here the CDR3 DNA reads TGTGCCAGCAGCGGTACCCCACAGCGCCCAGAGACTGAAGCTTTCTTT. Its translation: CASSGTPQRPETEAFF.

The CDR3, as DNA: TGTGCCAGCAGCTTAGAATCACTGGTAGGGGAAGGGCCTGAAGCTTTCTTT. Amino acid sequence: CASSLESLVGEGPEAFF. V gene TRBV13 combines with J gene TRBJ1-1, with a weak D call TRBD1 (5 bases). The germline CDR1 and CDR2 sequences are PRHDT and FYEKMQ (reference sequence). The CDR3 length is 17 residues. Between the trimmed V and J ends, which lost 1 base and 6 bases, there was a span of 21 bases.

This chain uses TRBV13 with TRBJ2-7, with a possible D match to TRBD2 (5 bases). The germline V and J ends were trimmed by 5 bases and 5 bases, with 16 bases remaining between them. Germline V lookup: CDR1 PRHDT, CDR2 FYEKMQ (reference sequence). CDR3 length equals 14 residues. CDR3 coding DNA: TGTGCCAGCAGCCCCCCACGGGGATGGGACGAGCAGTACTTC. It yields the protein CASSPPRGWDEQYF.

The CDR3 is CASSYIRTGPDTQYF. In DNA, the CDR3 is TGTGCCAGCAGTTACATTCGGACAGGGCCAGATACGCAGTATTTT. This sequence joins TRBV6-6 and TRBJ2-3; the match to TRBD1 covers 8 bases. Trimming took 2 bases from V and 4 from J; bases not matched to a gene: 5. From germline, CDR1 is MNHNY and CDR2 SVGAGI (reference sequence). This CDR3 contains 15 residues.

This chain links TRBV11-2 with TRBJ1-5, with 10 bases fitting TRBD1. V was pared by 5 bases and J by 2 bases, with 3 bases of the junction left unmatched. CDR1 and CDR2 (germline): SGHAT, FQNNGV. The CDR3 extends over 15 amino acids. Here the CDR3 reads CASSPGTGGNQPQHF. CDR3 DNA: TGTGCCAGCAGCCCCGGGACAGGGGGCAATCAGCCCCAGCATTTT.

This rearrangement joins TRBV28 to TRBJ2-3; the D is unclear. Germline CDR1 is MDHEN and CDR2 is SYDVKM. The CDR3 is 14 amino acids. Deletions cut 6 bases from V and 3 bases from J, with 13 bases between. This CDR3 reads CASRSLVPTDTQYF. CDR3 in DNA: TGTGCCAGCAGGTCCTTGGTACCGACAGATACGCAGTATTTT.

The chain links TRBV15 to TRBJ1-5, with 7 bases lining up with TRBD1. Germline trimming cut 6 bases from V and 2 bases from J; bases unmatched to any gene: 10. CDR3 length: 16 amino acids. The germline V gene encodes CDR1 LNHNV and CDR2 YYDKDF (reference sequence). The CDR3 region is CATRYSRGFGNQPQHF. The CDR3, as DNA: TGTGCCACCAGGTACTCCAGGGGGTTTGGCAATCAGCCCCAGCATTTT.

The rearrangement uses TRBV27 and TRBJ2-5; D is perhaps TRBD1 or TRBD2 (7 bases each). V was pared by 2 bases and J by 4 bases, with 14 bases between. The germline V gene encodes CDR1 MNHEY and CDR2 SMNVEV (reference sequence). CDR3 size: 15 residues. CDR3 nucleotide sequence: TGTGCCAGCAGTTTACAGGGGGGGGCGGGAGAGACCCAGTACTTC. Protein: CASSLQGGAGETQYF.

The V and J genes are TRBV4-1 and TRBJ2-3; the match to TRBD2 covers 9 bases. This CDR3 region has 16 residues. J lost 2 bases, V lost 4 bases, and 7 bases had no gene match. Germline V lookup: CDR1 MGHRA, CDR2 YSYEKL. As DNA, the CDR3 is TGCGCCAGCAGCCCATTAGCGGGAGAAAACACAGATACGCAGTATTTT. It translates to CASSPLAGENTDTQYF.

The V call is TRBV16, the J call TRBJ1-1, with D hard to call. V dropped 0 bases and J dropped 6 bases, with 5 bases sitting between them. The CDR3 is 12 amino acids. Germline V gene data show CDR1 as KGHSY and CDR2 as FQNENV. DNA of the CDR3: TGTGCCAGCAGCCAATCGGGGTCTGAAGCTTTCTTT. This encodes CASSQSGSEAFF. The full variable domain, rest sourced from reference TRBV16 and TRBJ1-1, is GEEVAQTPKHLVRGEGQKAKLYCAPIKGHSYVFWYQQVLKNEFKFLISFQNENVFDETGMPKERFSAKCLPNSPCSLEIQATKLEDSAVYFCASSQSGSEAFFGQGTRLTVV.

The CDR3 DNA reads as TGTGCCAGCAGTCCGGGACTAGCGGGGGAAAATACGCAGTATTTT. Translation gives CASSPGLAGENTQYF. J is TRBJ2-3 and V is TRBV9; 14 bases line up with TRBD2. The V gene end was trimmed by 5 bases and the J gene end by 7 bases; junction bases not matched to a gene: 6. Germline V CDR1 and CDR2: SGDLS, YYNGEE. The CDR3 loop spans 15 amino acids.

The sample holds one count of this clone. The chain couples TRBV12-5 to TRBJ2-7, with unresolved D. V was pared by 6 bases and J by 7 bases, with 10 bases between. Germline V CDR1 and CDR2: LGHNT, FRNRAP. The CDR3 is 11 residues long. The CDR3 protein is CASGNDREQYF. As DNA, the CDR3 is TGTGCTAGTGGAAACGATCGGGAGCAGTACTTC.

V and J are TRBV16 and TRBJ2-7; D ambiguous. Germline CDR1 and CDR2: KGHSY and FQNENV. The CDR3 extends over 12 amino acids. V was trimmed by 4 bases and J by 4 bases, leaving 8 bases between them. The CDR3: CASSLTGYEQYF. The CDR3 coding sequence is TGTGCCAGCAGCCTAACCGGGTACGAGCAGTACTTC. Variable domain in full (rest from reference TRBV16 and TRBJ2-7): GEEVAQTPKHLVRGEGQKAKLYCAPIKGHSYVFWYQQVLKNEFKFLISFQNENVFDETGMPKERFSAKCLPNSPCSLEIQATKLEDSAVYFCASSLTGYEQYFGPGTRLTVT.

The chain joins TRBV30 to TRBJ2-5; D assignment may be TRBD1 or TRBD2 (5 bases each). V gave up 4 bases and J gave up 9 bases, with 21 bases separating them. The CDR3 is 14 amino acids. The V gene's germline CDR1 is GTSNPN and CDR2 SVGIG (reference sequence). This CDR3 is CAWTGDPYSESQYF. The CDR3 DNA is TGTGCCTGGACCGGGGACCCTTACTCGGAGTCCCAGTACTTC.

V and J are TRBV11-2 and TRBJ2-7, with D tentatively TRBD1 (6 bases). The CDR3 is 17 amino acids. Germline V gene sequence: CDR1 SGHAT, CDR2 FQNNGV. Trimming left V 1 base short and J 0 bases short, with 16 bases between. The CDR3 DNA follows: TGTGCCAGCAGCTTAGGTTGGGGTGGGGGCCCCTCCTACGAGCAGTACTTC. Translation: CASSLGWGGGPSYEQYF.

The genes are TRBV5-1 and TRBJ2-6, with D hard to call. Looked up from germline, CDR1 is SGHRS and CDR2 is YFSETQ. This CDR3 is built from 13 residues. Trimming pared 5 bases from V and 3 bases from J, leaving 6 bases between. CDR3 region: CASRSGGANVLTF. The CDR3 nucleotides read TGCGCCAGCAGGTCGGGTGGGGCCAACGTCCTGACTTTC.

The chain employs TRBV7-2 and TRBJ2-3; TRBD1 matches at 10 bases. The CDR3 covers 17 residues. V was clipped by 1 base and J by 5 bases; unmatched bases: 9. Germline V gives CDR1 SGHTA, CDR2 FQGNSA. CDR3 coding DNA: TGTGCCAGCAGCTTAGGCTTCGGGACAGGGGTTGGAGATACGCAGTATTTT. This gives the protein CASSLGFGTGVGDTQYF.

The chain couples TRBV28 to TRBJ2-5; possibly TRBD1 for D (5 bases). Trimming removed 3 bases at V and 1 base at J, with 6 bases between. Germline V lookup: CDR1 MDHEN, CDR2 SYDVKM. There are 13 residues in the CDR3. DNA of the CDR3: TGTGCCAGCAGTTTCAGGGTCCAAGAGACCCAGTACTTC. As protein: CASSFRVQETQYF.

V gene TRBV7-8 combines with J gene TRBJ2-3; D call uncertain. The CDR3 is made up of 14 amino acids. Deletions cut 4 bases from V and 0 bases from J, with 8 bases between. Germline CDR1 and CDR2: SGHVS and FQNEAQ. The CDR3 region is CASSSRKSTDTQYF. In nucleotides, the CDR3 is TGTGCCAGCAGCTCTCGTAAGAGCACAGATACGCAGTATTTT.

The V and J genes are TRBV7-6 and TRBJ2-1, with 11 bases that match TRBD1. The ends lost 1 base at V and 6 bases at J; junction bases unmatched: 2. Germline V gene data show CDR1 as SGHVS and CDR2 as FNYEAQ. The CDR3 loop spans 15 amino acids. CDR3 bases: TGTGCCAGCAGCTTAGAAGGGACAGGGGGCAATGAGCAGTTCTTC. It yields the protein CASSLEGTGGNEQFF.

The rearrangement links TRBV4-2 to TRBJ1-2; possibly TRBD1 for D (6 bases). The CDR3 is 13 residues long. Per germline, CDR1 LGHNA and CDR2 YNFKEQ. Trimming left V 4 bases short and J 7 bases short, with 13 bases between. Written as DNA, the CDR3 is TGTGCCAGCAGCCCGACAGAGGGGGTTGGCTACACCTTC. It translates to CASSPTEGVGYTF.

Turning to this clone: This specimen includes other DNA sequences encoding the same CDR3. The chain has TRBV7-8 and TRBJ2-7; tentatively, D is TRBD2 (5 bases). V was cut by 0 bases and J by 4 bases, with 7 bases left in between. This CDR3 is 13 amino acids long. The V gene's germline CDR1 is SGHVS and CDR2 FQNEAQ. The DNA of the CDR3 is TGTGCCAGCAGCTTAGCGAGGGAGTACGAGCAGTACTTC. This translates into CASSLAREYEQYF.

On this clone: The sample holds other DNA sequences that translate to the same CDR3. The chain joins TRBV5-4 to TRBJ2-7; D remains ambiguous. There are 12 residues in the CDR3. V was shortened by 0 bases and J by 7 bases, with 8 bases between the two germline ends. The germline CDR1 and CDR2 sequences are SGHNT and YYREEE (reference sequence). CDR3 region: CASSLGDSEQYF. CDR3 DNA sequence: TGTGCCAGCAGCTTGGGTGACTCAGAGCAGTACTTC.

V and J are TRBV19 and TRBJ2-3; 7 bases fit TRBD1. CDR1 LNHDA and CDR2 SQIVND come from the germline V gene (reference sequence). The V and J ends lost 5 bases and 2 bases, in that order; junction bases with no gene match: 4. This CDR3 spans 14 amino acids. The CDR3 DNA follows: TGTGCCAGTAGTCAAACAGGGGTCACAGATACGCAGTATTTT. Protein product: CASSQTGVTDTQYF.

This clone was seen once. The chain joins TRBV7-8 to TRBJ2-6; D possibly uses TRBD1 or TRBD2 (5 bases each). This CDR3 spans 18 amino acids. The germline gives CDR1 SGHVS, CDR2 FQNEAQ. The V end was cut by 5 bases, the J end by 0 bases, with 17 bases between. CDR3 residues: CASSPVGGFSSGANVLTF. CDR3 DNA: TGTGCCAGCAGCCCCGTTGGGGGTTTCTCCTCTGGGGCCAACGTCCTGACTTTC.

This chain uses TRBV6-1 with TRBJ1-5, with a weak D call TRBD1 (5 bases). CDR3 length equals 15 residues. Germline V lookup: CDR1 MNHNS, CDR2 SASEGT. The V and J ends lost 0 bases and 6 bases respectively, with 12 bases between them. The CDR3 nucleotides read TGTGCCAGCAGTGAAGCAAGGCAGGGCAGTCAGCCCCAGCATTTT. As protein: CASSEARQGSQPQHF.

Concerning this clone: This sample includes further DNA sequences coding for the same CDR3. The V call is TRBV11-2, the J call TRBJ2-3; D not certain. The V gene lost 1 base and the J gene lost 2 bases, with 10 bases spanning the gap. Germline assignment: CDR1 SGHAT and CDR2 FQNNGV. This CDR3 region has 15 residues. CDR3 nucleotide sequence: TGTGCCAGCAGCTTAGGAGGCAGTTCCACAGATACGCAGTATTTT. Protein: CASSLGGSSTDTQYF.

A note on this clone: The same CDR3 can be traced to other DNA sequences in this sample. V is TRBV5-6 and J is TRBJ2-5; TRBD2 matches 12 bases. Germline-derived CDR1 and CDR2 are SGHDT and YYEEEE. Trimming took 1 base from V and 5 from J; bases not matched to a gene: 3. CDR3 size: 15 residues. The DNA for the CDR3 is TGTGCCAGCAGCTTGCGACTAGCGGGAGTTGAGACCCAGTACTTC. Protein: CASSLRLAGVETQYF.

The chain joins TRBV30 to TRBJ2-3; 7 positions match TRBD1. CDR3 size: 15 residues. Germline loops: CDR1 GTSNPN, CDR2 SVGIG (reference sequence). Losses at the gene ends were 2 bases for V and 1 base for J; bases not matched to a gene: 6. This CDR3 reads CAWSTTGAGTDTQYF. The DNA for the CDR3 is TGTGCCTGGAGTACCACAGGGGCCGGCACAGATACGCAGTATTTT.